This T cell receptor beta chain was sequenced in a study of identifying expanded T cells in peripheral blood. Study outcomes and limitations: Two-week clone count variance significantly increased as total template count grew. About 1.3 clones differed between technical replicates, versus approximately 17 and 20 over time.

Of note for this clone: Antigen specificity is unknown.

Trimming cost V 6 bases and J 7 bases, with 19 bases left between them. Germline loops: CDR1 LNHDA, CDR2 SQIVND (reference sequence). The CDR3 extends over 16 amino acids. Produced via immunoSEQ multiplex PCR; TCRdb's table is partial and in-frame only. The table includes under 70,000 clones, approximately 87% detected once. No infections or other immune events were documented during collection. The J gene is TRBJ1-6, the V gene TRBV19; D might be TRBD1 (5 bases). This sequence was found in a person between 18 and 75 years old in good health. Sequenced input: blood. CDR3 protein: CASSLSAGDGNSPLHF. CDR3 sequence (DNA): TGTGCCAGTAGCCTCTCTGCGGGGGACGGAAATTCACCCCTCCACTTT.